This paragraph reports one T cell receptor (beta chain). The antigen is unknown. After removal of 1 base from V and 5 bases from J, the junction contained 5 bases not matched to a gene. Germline V lookup: CDR1 SEHNR, CDR2 FQNEAQ (reference sequence). There are 14 residues in the CDR3. Only CD45RO-negative cells positively selected for CCR7 counted as naive CD8 cells, so terminally differentiated effector memory CD45RA+ cells were excluded. Donors were healthy HIV-negative adults without recently reported acute infections or vaccinations. The data derive from a study of shared clonotypes between healthy human individuals. Study findings and constraints: Non-shared clonotypes were found to have lower generation probabilities than the clonotypes that were shared by all four of the sorted-subset donors.

Data came from immunoSEQ multiplex PCR; TCRdb stores just in-frame clones and leaves some out. The sample holds about 2.1 million clones, around 93% seen once. This clonotype originated in a man between 18 and 29 years old in good health. Some clones in this sample may be carry-over from other donors' samples. Sequencing used naive CD8+ T cells from PBMCs. The chain joins TRBV7-9 to TRBJ2-7, with 7 nucleotides matching TRBD1. The CDR3 here is CASSLVDRDHEQYF. CDR3 DNA: TGTGCCAGCAGCTTAGTTGACAGGGATCACGAGCAGTACTTC.